What follows are 29 T cell receptor beta chains derived from one specimen sequenced in a study of OX40 agonist ivuxolimab in advanced cancers. Some clones are missing from TCRdb's copy, which holds only in-frame ones; the method was immunoSEQ multiplex PCR. The table includes approximately 20,000 clones, about 90% detected once. Sample: CD4+ or CD8+ T cells sorted from blood, taken in a trial of the OX40 agonist ivuxolimab. Receptor source: an adult with an advanced solid tumor such as melanoma, head and neck, liver or kidney cancer.

The V and J genes are TRBV6-5 and TRBJ2-4; D remains unclear. The germline gives CDR1 MNHEY, CDR2 SVGAGI. The CDR3 runs to 13 residues. The ends were cut back, 6 bases at V and 6 bases at J, with 12 bases in the middle. For the CDR3, the DNA is TGTGCCAGCAGCCCCAGCCCCACAAACATTCAGTACTTC. It codes for CASSPSPTNIQYF.

This chain joins TRBV7-2 and TRBJ2-7; 8 bases are shared with TRBD2. V lost 5 bases, J lost 2 bases, and 8 bases stayed unmatched. The CDR3 runs 15 residues. Germline V lookup: CDR1 SGHTA, CDR2 FQGNSA. In DNA form, the CDR3 reads TGTGCCAGCAGCCCGGTGGCCGGGGGGGCCTACGAGCAGTACTTC. As protein: CASSPVAGGAYEQYF.

This clone has only one observation. The chain couples TRBV5-5 to TRBJ1-2; D not certain. CDR1 SGHKS and CDR2 YYEKEE come from the germline V gene (reference sequence). This CDR3 has 13 residues. The ends were cut back, 4 bases at V and 5 bases at J, with 12 bases in the middle. CDR3: CASSPWSDYGYTF. Written as DNA, the CDR3 is TGTGCCAGCAGCCCGTGGTCCGATTATGGCTACACCTTC.

The rearrangement links TRBV29-1 to TRBJ2-1, with 9 bases identical to TRBD2. This CDR3 has 16 amino acids. Germline trimming cut 4 bases from V and 0 bases from J; bases unmatched to any gene: 7. Germline loops: CDR1 SQVTM, CDR2 ANQGSEA. The CDR3: CSVGLAGSSSYNEQFF. The CDR3 nucleotides are TGCAGCGTTGGGCTAGCGGGGTCGAGCTCCTACAATGAGCAGTTCTTC.

The chain has TRBV27 and TRBJ2-7, with TRBD2 as a possible D gene (6 bases). Germline V gene data show CDR1 as MNHEY and CDR2 as SMNVEV (reference sequence). This CDR3 spans 14 amino acids. V dropped 2 bases and J dropped 4 bases, with 12 bases sitting between them. This CDR3 reads CASSLTGTSYEQYF. DNA for the CDR3: TGTGCCAGCAGTTTAACCGGGACTTCATACGAGCAGTACTTC.

The chain has TRBV7-9 and TRBJ1-1; 7 nucleotides agree with TRBD1. Germline V lookup: CDR1 SEHNR, CDR2 FQNEAQ (reference sequence). With V trimmed by 4 bases and J by 14 bases, 10 bases remained unmatched. The CDR3 length is 12 residues. The CDR3 DNA follows: TGTGCCAGCAGCTCAGGGGGACGTCCCTTCTTCTTT. Protein product: CASSSGGRPFFF.

This rearrangement joins TRBV9 to TRBJ2-7, with 9 positions matching TRBD1. The CDR3 is 14 residues long. V shed 3 bases and J 7 bases; nucleotides not matched to a gene: 8. Germline V gene lookup returns CDR1 SGDLS and CDR2 YYNGEE. For the CDR3, the DNA is TGTGCCAGCAGCGCCGGGACAGGGTGGGTTGAGCAGTACTTC. This sequence encodes CASSAGTGWVEQYF.

This chain joins TRBV7-9 and TRBJ2-5; D uncertain. Trimming removed 5 bases at V and 5 bases at J, with 12 bases between. Germline V gene data show CDR1 as SEHNR and CDR2 as FQNEAQ (reference sequence). This CDR3 spans 13 amino acids. CDR3 protein: CASSPPGWETQYF. The CDR3 nucleotides read TGTGCCAGCAGCCCCCCCGGATGGGAGACCCAGTACTTC.

This chain uses TRBV28 with TRBJ1-2, with D unclear. The CDR3 has 14 amino acids. The V end lost 4 bases, the J end lost 1 base, and 10 bases lay between the germline ends. The germline V gene encodes CDR1 MDHEN and CDR2 SYDVKM. In DNA form, the CDR3 reads TGTGCCAGCAGTTCCCCCCATGATAACTATGGCTACACCTTC. This translates into CASSSPHDNYGYTF.

This clone was counted between two and nine times. The rearrangement joins TRBV7-9 to TRBJ1-5; D is unclear. Trimming took off 1 base at V and 7 bases at J, with 5 bases between the two ends. The CDR3 has 12 amino acids. CDR1 and CDR2 from the germline V gene are SEHNR and FQNEAQ (reference sequence). In DNA, the CDR3 is TGTGCCAGCAGCTTAGGGTTCCAGCCCCAGCATTTT. Translating it yields CASSLGFQPQHF.

The chain joins TRBV19 to TRBJ1-1; maybe TRBD1 (5 bases). The CDR3 has 14 residues. CDR1 and CDR2 (germline): LNHDA, SQIVND (reference sequence). Trimming removed 3 bases at V and 1 base at J, with 9 bases between. The CDR3 loop is CASSIRDRNTEAFF. CDR3 bases: TGTGCCAGTAGTATTCGCGACAGGAACACTGAAGCTTTCTTT.

This chain links TRBV2 with TRBJ2-7; 9 nucleotides align to TRBD2. The V gene's germline CDR1 is SNHLY and CDR2 FYNNEI. This CDR3 spans 15 amino acids. V was pared by 2 bases and J by 4 bases, with 6 bases of the junction left unmatched. The CDR3 DNA follows: TGTGCCAGCAGTGAATTAGCGGGGGCGCGGTACGAGCAGTACTTC. This sequence encodes CASSELAGARYEQYF. The entire variable domain, with the rest obtained from reference TRBV2 and TRBJ2-7, is as follows: EPEVTQTPSHQVTQMGQEVILRCVPISNHLYFYWYRQILGQKVEFLVSFYNNEISEKSEIFDDQFSVERPDGSNFTLKIRSTKLEDSAMYFCASSELAGARYEQYFGPGTRLTVT.

The chain combines TRBV13 with TRBJ1-1; TRBD1 matches at 8 bases. Per germline, CDR1 PRHDT and CDR2 FYEKMQ (reference sequence). V lost 3 bases, J lost 5 bases, and 5 bases stayed unmatched. CDR3 length equals 14 residues. The CDR3 reads CASSFNRGRTEAFF. CDR3 DNA: TGTGCCAGCAGCTTCAACAGGGGGAGGACTGAAGCTTTCTTT.

V usage is TRBV11-2 and J usage is TRBJ2-1; D is undetermined. This CDR3 is built from 14 residues. Trimming took off 7 bases at V and 6 bases at J, with 16 bases between the two ends. The germline V gene has CDR1 SGHAT and CDR2 FQNNGV. The CDR3 nucleotides read TGTGCCAGCACCACGCCGAGTTCTAGCAATGAGCAGTTCTTC. Its translation: CASTTPSSSNEQFF.

The chain is built from TRBV27 and TRBJ2-1; D is uncertain. The ends were cut back, 0 bases at V and 7 bases at J, with 7 bases in the middle. Per the germline V gene, CDR1 is MNHEY and CDR2 is SMNVEV (reference sequence). This CDR3 is built from 13 residues. Written as DNA, the CDR3 is TGTGCCAGCAGTTTATCGGTTTGGAATGAGCAGTTCTTC. This sequence encodes CASSLSVWNEQFF.

This clone has a handful of counts. The genes are TRBV5-4 and TRBJ2-7, with D possibly TRBD2 on 5 matching bases. Germline CDR1 is SGHNT and CDR2 is YYREEE (reference sequence). V was cut by 3 bases and J by 1 base, with 5 bases left in between. The CDR3 runs to 12 residues. CDR3 sequence (DNA): TGTGCCAGCAGCTGGGAGTCCTACGAGCAGTACTTC. Its translation is CASSWESYEQYF.

The V and J genes are TRBV6-5 and TRBJ2-1; D remains ambiguous. V lost 7 bases to trimming and J lost 8 bases, with 15 bases between them. CDR1 MNHEY and CDR2 SVGAGI come from the germline V gene. This CDR3 spans 13 amino acids. Written as DNA, the CDR3 is TGTGCCAGCACTGACGACGGAGCCCATGAGCAGTTCTTC. Its protein is CASTDDGAHEQFF.

This clone was found once. The V gene is TRBV30, the J gene TRBJ2-7, with a weak D call TRBD1 (6 bases). Trimming removed 0 bases from V and 1 base from J, with 16 bases in between. The CDR3 is 16 residues long. Germline-derived CDR1 and CDR2 are GTSNPN and SVGIG (reference sequence). In nucleotides, the CDR3 is TGTGCCTGGAGTGTACCCCCCGGACAGTGGTCCTACGAGCAGTACTTC. It encodes CAWSVPPGQWSYEQYF.

This chain joins TRBV5-1 and TRBJ2-1, with 8 bases identical to TRBD2. Germline CDR1 SGHRS, CDR2 YFSETQ. V gave up 1 base and J gave up 7 bases; unmatched junction bases: 10. The length of the CDR3 is 16 residues. The CDR3 region is CASSLPGGALVNEQFF. CDR3 DNA: TGCGCCAGCAGCTTGCCCGGGGGGGCTCTGGTGAATGAGCAGTTCTTC.

This clone counts as medium-sized. The same CDR3 also results from other DNA sequences found in this sample. The chain uses TRBV6-1 and TRBJ2-7, with 14 bases identical to TRBD2. CDR1 and CDR2 from the germline V gene are MNHNS and SASEGT. With V trimmed by 4 bases and J by 0 bases, 5 bases remained unmatched. CDR3 size: 17 residues. CDR3 residues: CASSVGTSGGLSYEQYF. The CDR3 bases are TGTGCCAGCAGTGTCGGGACTAGCGGGGGACTCTCCTACGAGCAGTACTTC.

The chain employs TRBV6-6 and TRBJ1-2; 11 bases agree with TRBD1. Germline CDR1 and CDR2: MNHNY and SVGAGI (reference sequence). After removal of 2 bases from V and 8 bases from J, the junction contained 10 bases not matched to a gene. The CDR3 is 16 amino acids. CDR3 protein: CASSYGVPGQGGGYTF. Written as DNA, the CDR3 is TGTGCCAGCAGTTACGGCGTCCCGGGACAGGGGGGAGGCTACACCTTC.

The chain couples TRBV12-5 to TRBJ1-3; D gene ambiguous. The germline gives CDR1 LGHNT, CDR2 FRNRAP. V lost 0 bases, J lost 2 bases, and 5 bases lay in between. The CDR3 length is 14 residues. The CDR3 region has the DNA TGTGCTAGTGGTTTGGTACTTCCTGGAAACACCATATATTTT. Translated: CASGLVLPGNTIYF.

CDR3 sequence: CASSLEGLAGEGSYNEQFF. As DNA, the CDR3 is TGTGCCAGCAGCTTAGAGGGACTAGCGGGGGAAGGCTCCTACAATGAGCAGTTCTTC. The chain employs TRBV7-2 and TRBJ2-1; 14 nucleotides match TRBD2. Germline lookup yields CDR1 SGHTA and CDR2 FQGNSA. After removal of 1 base from V and 0 bases from J, the junction contained 5 bases not matched to a gene. This CDR3 spans 19 amino acids.

The chain uses TRBV2 and TRBJ2-5, with unresolved D. Germline V gives CDR1 SNHLY, CDR2 FYNNEI. CDR3 size: 12 residues. With 3 bases removed from V and 0 bases from J, the gap between germline ends came to 2 bases. Here the CDR3 DNA reads TGTGCCAGCAGTGACGACCAAGAGACCCAGTACTTC. Protein product: CASSDDQETQYF. Full variable domain (outside the CDR3, taken from reference TRBV2 and TRBJ2-5): EPEVTQTPSHQVTQMGQEVILRCVPISNHLYFYWYRQILGQKVEFLVSFYNNEISEKSEIFDDQFSVERPDGSNFTLKIRSTKLEDSAMYFCASSDDQETQYFGPGTRLLVL.

V and J are TRBV29-1 and TRBJ2-1; D is undetermined. Germline CDR1 and CDR2: SQVTM and ANQGSEA. Trimming pared 1 base from V and 5 bases from J, leaving 15 bases between. CDR3 length: 15 residues. CDR3 residues: CSVEGVQKINNEQFF. The CDR3 bases are TGCAGCGTTGAAGGTGTACAGAAAATTAACAATGAGCAGTTCTTC.

This clone has only one observation. The chain is built from TRBV29-1 and TRBJ2-2; D remains unclear. The CDR3 totals 13 residues. Germline V gene lookup returns CDR1 SQVTM and CDR2 ANQGSEA. Trimming pared 4 bases from V and 2 bases from J, leaving 8 bases between. The CDR3 coding sequence is TGCAGCGTTGCAAGGCCCAACACCGGGGAGCTGTTTTTT. Encoded protein: CSVARPNTGELFF.

The gene calls are TRBV27 and TRBJ2-7; 9 nucleotides align to TRBD1. Trimming at V came to 6 bases and at J to 0 bases, leaving 3 bases not matched to a gene. Germline loops: CDR1 MNHEY, CDR2 SMNVEV (reference sequence). The CDR3 spans 14 residues. The DNA of the CDR3 is TGTGCCAGCAGGTTGACAGGGGGCTCCTACGAGCAGTACTTC. Translating it yields CASRLTGGSYEQYF.

The chain joins TRBV7-6 to TRBJ2-7, with TRBD2 as a possible D gene (6 bases). CDR1 and CDR2 (germline): SGHVS, FNYEAQ. The CDR3 totals 13 residues. Trimming stripped 5 bases from V and 5 bases from J, with 13 bases between. CDR3 protein: CASSPDWGDEQYF. The CDR3 nucleotides read TGTGCCAGCAGCCCGGACTGGGGGGACGAGCAGTACTTC.

This clone was counted a single time. An end of the junction does not agree with germline; a read error may underlie this. The chain uses TRBV18 and TRBJ2-7; 9 bases are shared with TRBD1. This CDR3 is built from 16 residues. Germline V gene lookup returns CDR1 KGHSH and CDR2 LQKENI. The DNA for the CDR3 is TGTGCCAGCTCGCCTCCCCGGGACAGGGAGCTCTACGTGCAGTACTTC. Protein sequence: CASSPPRDRELYVQYF.